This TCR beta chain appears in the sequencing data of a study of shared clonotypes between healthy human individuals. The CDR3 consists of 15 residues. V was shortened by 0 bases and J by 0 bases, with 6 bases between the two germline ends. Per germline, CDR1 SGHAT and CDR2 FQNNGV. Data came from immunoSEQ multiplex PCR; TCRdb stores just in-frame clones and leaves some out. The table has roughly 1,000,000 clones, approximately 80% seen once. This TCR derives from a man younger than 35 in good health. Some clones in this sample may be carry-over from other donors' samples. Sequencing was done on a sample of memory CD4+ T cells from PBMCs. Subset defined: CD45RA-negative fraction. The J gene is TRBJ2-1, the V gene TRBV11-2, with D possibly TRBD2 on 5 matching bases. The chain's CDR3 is CASSLDGLSYNEQFF. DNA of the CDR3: TGTGCCAGCAGCTTAGATGGACTCTCCTACAATGAGCAGTTCTTC.